In this sample, the clone carrying this TCR beta chain turned up once. Its antigen is currently unknown. The data belong to a study of shared clonotypes between healthy human individuals. In the study overall: The study used three CD4 naive, three CD4 memory, two CD8 naive and one CD8 memory plate per donor. Points from the study as a whole: The generation probabilities recorded for non-shared clonotypes fell below those of clonotypes shared by all four donors. Enrolling few donors narrowed the genetic and exposure-history diversity that was represented.

An approximately 220 ng quantity of DNA, tens of thousands of T cell genomes, went into the sorted-subset replicate PCRs. Only in-frame clones appear in the TCRdb table, and some are missing; sequencing was by immunoSEQ multiplex PCR. The sample has around 690,000 clones, around 90% seen once. Sequences were obtained from memory CD8+ T cells from PBMCs. The subset: CD45RO+ cells pooled with CCR7-negative TemRA cells. The source of this sequence is a man between 18 and 29 years old in good health. Some clones in this sample may be carry-over from other donors' samples.

CDR3 in amino acids: CSVVSETLYYEQYF. DNA for the CDR3: TGCAGCGTTGTTAGCGAGACCCTGTACTACGAGCAGTACTTC. The V call is TRBV29-1, the J call TRBJ2-7; D perhaps matches TRBD2 (5 bases). Germline V gives CDR1 SQVTM, CDR2 ANQGSEA. Trimming removed 4 bases at V and 3 bases at J, with 16 bases between. This CDR3 is built from 14 residues.